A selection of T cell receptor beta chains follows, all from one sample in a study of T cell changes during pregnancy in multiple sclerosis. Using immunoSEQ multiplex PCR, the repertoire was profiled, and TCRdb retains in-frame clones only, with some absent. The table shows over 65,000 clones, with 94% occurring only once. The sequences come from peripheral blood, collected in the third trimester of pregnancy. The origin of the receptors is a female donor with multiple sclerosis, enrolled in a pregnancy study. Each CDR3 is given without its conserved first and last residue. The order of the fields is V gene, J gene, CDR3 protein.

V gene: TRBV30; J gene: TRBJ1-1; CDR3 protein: AWSSGQKSTEAF
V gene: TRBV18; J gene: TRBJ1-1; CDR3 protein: ASSPGRGVKDTEAF
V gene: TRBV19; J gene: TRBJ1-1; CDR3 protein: ASSTGIPNTEAF
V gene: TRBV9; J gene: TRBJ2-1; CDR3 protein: ASSVGSGPNNEQF
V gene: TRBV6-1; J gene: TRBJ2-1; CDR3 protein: ASSRTWGDEQF
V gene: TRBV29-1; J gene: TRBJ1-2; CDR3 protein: ISRRDYGYT
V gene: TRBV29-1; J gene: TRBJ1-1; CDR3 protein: SHQGGGEAF
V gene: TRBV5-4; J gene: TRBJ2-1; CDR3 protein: ASGSPLAGGIYNEQF
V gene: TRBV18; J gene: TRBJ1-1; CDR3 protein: ASSPLAENTEAF
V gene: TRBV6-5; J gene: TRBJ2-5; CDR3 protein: ASGTRGQETQY
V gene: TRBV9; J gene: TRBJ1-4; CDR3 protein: ASSVGRTGAEKLF
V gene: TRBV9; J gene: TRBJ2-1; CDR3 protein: ASSVRQGANEQF
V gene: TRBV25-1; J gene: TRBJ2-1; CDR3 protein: ASSESGRGRGEQF
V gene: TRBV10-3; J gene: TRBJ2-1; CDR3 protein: AVSGGAESYNEQF
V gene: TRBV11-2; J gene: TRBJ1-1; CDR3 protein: ASGGDRGGPNMNTEAF
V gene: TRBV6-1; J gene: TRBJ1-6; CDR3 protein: ASSDPTGVGSPLH
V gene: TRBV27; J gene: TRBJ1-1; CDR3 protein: ASSYRDGSTEAF
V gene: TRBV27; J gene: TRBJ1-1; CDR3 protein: ASSYAYDTEAF
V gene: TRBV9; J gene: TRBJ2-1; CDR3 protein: ASSVVAPGGGLGNEQF
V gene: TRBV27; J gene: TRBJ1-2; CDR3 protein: ASSGTGWNGYT
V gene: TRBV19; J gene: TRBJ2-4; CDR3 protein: ASSGQGLGIQY
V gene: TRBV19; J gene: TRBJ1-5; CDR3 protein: ASSFGFGDLFYQPQH
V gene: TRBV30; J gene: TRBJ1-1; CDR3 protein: ARTTGTANTEAF
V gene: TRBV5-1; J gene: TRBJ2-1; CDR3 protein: ASSAGTSSYNEQF
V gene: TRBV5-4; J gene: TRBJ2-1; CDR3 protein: ASSSPDKAGREQF
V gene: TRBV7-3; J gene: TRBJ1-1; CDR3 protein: ASSLEAGGEAF
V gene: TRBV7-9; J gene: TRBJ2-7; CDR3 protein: ASSLGGWGDSYEQY
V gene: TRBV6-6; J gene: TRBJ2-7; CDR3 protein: ATRGGVTYEQY
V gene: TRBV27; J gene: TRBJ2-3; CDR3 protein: ASSLAGDSTDTQY
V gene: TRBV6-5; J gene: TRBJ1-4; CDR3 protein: ASSPPGQGFSQLF
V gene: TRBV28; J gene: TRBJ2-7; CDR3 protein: ASSFGGAPSSYEQY
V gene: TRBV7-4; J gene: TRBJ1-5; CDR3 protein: ASSLGGQGLEPQH
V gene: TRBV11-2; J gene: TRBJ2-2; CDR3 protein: ASSLVGGGAVTGELF
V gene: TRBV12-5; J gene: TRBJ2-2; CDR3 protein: ASGPPRGSTNTGELF
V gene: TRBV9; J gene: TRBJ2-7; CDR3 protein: ASSLGLAGSYEQY
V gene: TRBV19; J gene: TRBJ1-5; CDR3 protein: ASSPGQGGNQPQH
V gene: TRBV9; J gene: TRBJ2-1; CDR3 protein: ASGQYLNEQF
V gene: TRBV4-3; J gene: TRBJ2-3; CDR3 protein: ASSQDWGTLQY
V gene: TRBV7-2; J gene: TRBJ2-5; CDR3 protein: ASSLKLAGETQY
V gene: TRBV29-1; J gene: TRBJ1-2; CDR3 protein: SVEQGYT
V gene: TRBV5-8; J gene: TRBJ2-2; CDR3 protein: ASSRDLLGELF
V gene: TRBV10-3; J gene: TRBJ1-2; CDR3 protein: AIRQNYGYT
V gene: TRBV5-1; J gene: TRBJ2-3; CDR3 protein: ASSLGLGTDTQY
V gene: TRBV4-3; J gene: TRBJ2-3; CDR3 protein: ASSEGLRGTDTQY
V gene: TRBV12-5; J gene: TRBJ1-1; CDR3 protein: ASGTTGYLRAF
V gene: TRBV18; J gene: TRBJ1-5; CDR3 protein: ASSRLQGNQPQH
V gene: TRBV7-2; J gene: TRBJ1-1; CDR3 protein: ASSSTGRVNTEAF
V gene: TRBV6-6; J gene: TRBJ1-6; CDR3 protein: ASSQLDSHNSPLH
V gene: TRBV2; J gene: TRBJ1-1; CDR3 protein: ASSERGGQGAEAF
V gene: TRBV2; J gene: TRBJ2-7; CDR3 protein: ASSAETGVEQY
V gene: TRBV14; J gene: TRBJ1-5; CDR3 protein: ASSQDWGVPNQPQH
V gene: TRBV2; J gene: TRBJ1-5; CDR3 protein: ASSEVRGGQPQH
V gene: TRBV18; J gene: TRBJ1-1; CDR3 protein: ASSRGRDRELEAF
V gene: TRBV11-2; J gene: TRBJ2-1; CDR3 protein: ASSLAPGGSNEQF